The entry below gives a single TCR beta chain sequence along with its context. The antigen remains unidentified. Trimming took off 4 bases at V and 4 bases at J, with 17 bases between the two ends. The CDR3 loop spans 15 amino acids. Germline-derived CDR1 and CDR2 are SGDLS and YYNGEE. Samples underwent the assay at deep level. In the study's own analysis: Filtering differed because ImmunoSEQ produced junction-only sequences that carried no quality scores. Some clones are missing from TCRdb's copy, which holds only in-frame ones; the method was immunoSEQ multiplex PCR. That table is the source of V, J and clone size, and D and trimming were worked out from the DNA. The table shows roughly 1,500,000 clones, with 95% to 99% occurring only once. The data are from a study of shared clonotypes between healthy human individuals. Study-wide results and limits: Tissue TCR repertoires likely differ from these blood-only repertoires.

This chain joins TRBV9 and TRBJ2-5; a weak D match, TRBD2 (6 bases). This TCR came from a man aged 25-40 years in good health. What was sequenced was naive CD4+ T cells sorted from blood. Regarding subset: CD45RA+ positively selected. CDR3 nucleotide sequence: TGTGCCAGCAGCTCAGCAGTTCGGAGGGGAGAGACCCAGTACTTC. The encoded protein is CASSSAVRRGETQYF.